This T cell receptor (beta chain) is from a study of shared clonotypes between healthy human individuals. Study context: Sampling drew on donors who were two women and a few men aged 18 to 49.

Looked up from germline, CDR1 is MNHEY and CDR2 is SVGAGI. The CDR3 runs 13 residues. Trimming took 0 bases from V and 12 from J, leaving 11 bases between them. Concerning this clone itself: Its matching antigen is unknown.

Deep-level running was used for the assay. This table comes from immunoSEQ multiplex PCR, and its TCRdb copy is limited to in-frame clones, with some not included. This table holds 2 million to 2.5 million clones, around 95% found once. Study conclusions and caveats: It was the non-shared clonotypes that had lower generation probabilities than clonotypes shared by all four donors. Larger richness was generally estimated for naive than memory subsets.

Sequenced: naive CD4+ T cells sorted from blood. Subset denoted: CD45RA+ positively selected. This sequence originates from a man aged 18 to 29 in good health. This sequence joins TRBV6-5 and TRBJ1-4; D is possibly TRBD1 (5 bases). The CDR3 protein is CASSYSQARQLFF. CDR3 DNA: TGTGCCAGCAGTTACTCACAGGCCCGACAACTGTTTTTT.